The 13 T cell receptor beta chains below come from one sample, sequenced in a study of T cells in Graves' hyperthyroidism and ophthalmopathy (dated by TCRdb to between 2018 and 2021). The library was produced with multiplex PCR. The sequencing machine was an Illumina HiSeq 2000. The TCR beta CDR3 regions were amplified from the RNA transcripts. A first-round RT-PCR of the TCR CDR3 used the HTBI primer set with the Qiagen OneStep RT-PCR kit. The public reads were reprocessed in TCRdb via fastp at Q25 and MiXCR, keeping in-frame beta chains. Identical CDR3 protein sequences are pooled into one entry, listed with their most common genes and DNA. The sample contains 500,000 to 600,000 distinct CDR3 sequences, 35% to 55% of them found a single time. The leading ten clones occupy over 15% of the sample. The sequenced material came from peripheral blood or thyroid tissue (not recorded which). The receptors stem from an adult woman with Graves' disease, either hyperthyroidism or ophthalmopathy (not recorded which).

The table lists this clonotype with a count of one. This chain links TRBV18 with TRBJ1-4; D is unresolved. Looked up from germline, CDR1 is KGHSH and CDR2 is LQKENI. Trimming cost V 1 base and J 0 bases, with 12 bases left between them. The CDR3 has 17 residues. The CDR3 nucleotides are TGTGCCAGCTCACCACATTATAGCGGCGCAACTAATGAAAAACTGTTTTTT. Amino acids: CASSPHYSGATNEKLFF.

The table lists this clonotype with many counts. This chain joins TRBV2 and TRBJ1-2; 9 positions match TRBD1. J lost 11 bases, V lost 8 bases, and 12 bases had no gene match. Germline lookup yields CDR1 SNHLY and CDR2 FYNNEI. The CDR3 covers 13 residues. The CDR3: CASSPGTGRGYTF. The CDR3 region has the DNA TGTGCCAGCTCCCCCGGGACAGGGCGGGGGTACACCTTC.

The V gene is TRBV11-2, the J gene TRBJ1-1; D not certain. The V and J ends lost 5 bases and 8 bases respectively, with 9 bases between them. The CDR3 runs 11 residues. The germline gives CDR1 SGHAT, CDR2 FQNNGV. CDR3 DNA: TGTGCCAGCAGCAGATGGGCAGAAGCTTTCTTT. This encodes CASSRWAEAFF.

This chain connects TRBV7-9 to TRBJ2-5; D remains unclear. The germline gives CDR1 SEHNR, CDR2 FQNEAQ (reference sequence). CDR3 size: 13 residues. The germline V and J ends were trimmed by 2 bases and 9 bases, with 13 bases remaining between them. CDR3 in amino acids: CASSLSVNQPQYF. In nucleotides, the CDR3 is TGTGCCAGCAGCTTAAGTGTAAATCAGCCCCAGTACTTC.

Details on this clonotype: This may be a read error: a much more frequent sequence differs by one nucleotide. The V call is TRBV2, the J call TRBJ2-7, with 7 bases identical to TRBD1. Germline CDR1 SNHLY, CDR2 FYNNEI. V was pared by 3 bases and J by 2 bases, with 1 base of the junction left unmatched. The CDR3 contains 13 residues. CDR3 sequence (DNA): TGTGCCAGCAGTGATCAGGGGGCCTACGAGCAGTACTTC. Translated, it gives CASSDQGAYEQYF.

The J gene is TRBJ1-2, the V gene TRBV2; D unresolved. Germline V gene lookup returns CDR1 SNHLY and CDR2 FYNNEI. The CDR3 loop spans 15 amino acids. V lost 2 bases to trimming and J lost 3 bases, with 13 bases between them. For the CDR3, the DNA is TGTGCCAGCAGTGAATCGAGGGTTGGTTACTATGGCTACACCTTC. This gives the protein CASSESRVGYYGYTF. Full variable domain (missing parts from reference TRBV2 and TRBJ1-2): EPEVTQTPSHQVTQMGQEVILRCVPISNHLYFYWYRQILGQKVEFLVSFYNNEISEKSEIFDDQFSVERPDGSNFTLKIRSTKLEDSAMYFCASSESRVGYYGYTFGSGTRLTVV.

The chain joins TRBV10-3 to TRBJ2-2, with a tentative D call TRBD2 (5 bases). The ends were cut back, 3 bases at V and 7 bases at J, with 9 bases in the middle. CDR3 size: 13 residues. Germline CDR1 and CDR2: ENHRY and SYGVKD. CDR3 nucleotide sequence: TGTGCCATCAGTGAAAGCCGGGACGGGGAGCTGTTTTTT. Protein product: CAISESRDGELFF.

Details on this clonotype: A junction end diverges from the germline sequence, so it may reflect a read error. The chain carries TRBV10-3 and TRBJ2-5; 7 positions agree with TRBD2. From germline, CDR1 is ENHRY and CDR2 SYGVKD. The CDR3 is 12 residues long. For the CDR3, the DNA is TGTGCCACCGATGGGGGGGGAGAGACCCAGCACTTC. Encoded protein: CATDGGGETQHF.

The CDR3 sequence is CASSRDNTGYSNQPQHF. The CDR3 DNA is TGTGCCAGCTCCAGGGATAATACGGGCTATAGCAATCAGCCCCAGCATTTT. The chain couples TRBV14 to TRBJ1-5; possible D gene TRBD1, 5 bases. CDR1 and CDR2 (germline): SGHDN, FVKESK. This CDR3 is 17 amino acids long. Trimming left V 8 bases short and J 0 bases short, with 20 bases between.

The chain carries TRBV24-1 and TRBJ2-5; 7 positions agree with TRBD1. The CDR3 is made up of 15 amino acids. The J segment lost 5 bases and the V segment lost 4 bases, leaving 9 bases of the junction unmatched. The germline V gene encodes CDR1 KGHDR and CDR2 SFDVKD. CDR3: CATSEGRQGWETQYF. Here the CDR3 DNA reads TGTGCCACCAGTGAGGGGAGACAGGGTTGGGAGACCCAGTACTTC.

There are many counts of this clonotype. The chain has TRBV7-9 and TRBJ1-1; tentative D call: TRBD1 (5 bases). Deletions cut 1 base from V and 5 bases from J, with 17 bases between. The V gene's germline CDR1 is SEHNR and CDR2 FQNEAQ (reference sequence). CDR3 length equals 16 residues. The CDR3 sequence: CASSLVGEGAGTEAFF. The CDR3 region has the DNA TGTGCCAGCAGCTTAGTGGGCGAAGGGGCTGGAACTGAAGCTTTCTTT.

This clonotype has a count of ten or more. The chain is built from TRBV10-3 and TRBJ1-4; possibly TRBD1 for D (5 bases). The germline V and J ends were trimmed by 6 bases and 13 bases, with 6 bases remaining between them. This CDR3 spans 9 amino acids. The germline V gene has CDR1 ENHRY and CDR2 SYGVKD. The CDR3 coding sequence is TGTGCCATCAGGGGGGGACTGTTTTTT. Its translation: CAIRGGLFF.

V is TRBV11-3 and J is TRBJ1-2; D gene unclear. The CDR3 is 15 residues long. Per the germline V gene, CDR1 is SGHNT and CDR2 is YENEEA. Trimming shortened V by 5 bases and J by 2 bases, and 15 bases separated the two germline ends. For the CDR3, the DNA is TGTGCCAGCAGCCCGTGGGGTGAGGAAAACTATGGCTACACCTTC. Translation gives CASSPWGEENYGYTF.